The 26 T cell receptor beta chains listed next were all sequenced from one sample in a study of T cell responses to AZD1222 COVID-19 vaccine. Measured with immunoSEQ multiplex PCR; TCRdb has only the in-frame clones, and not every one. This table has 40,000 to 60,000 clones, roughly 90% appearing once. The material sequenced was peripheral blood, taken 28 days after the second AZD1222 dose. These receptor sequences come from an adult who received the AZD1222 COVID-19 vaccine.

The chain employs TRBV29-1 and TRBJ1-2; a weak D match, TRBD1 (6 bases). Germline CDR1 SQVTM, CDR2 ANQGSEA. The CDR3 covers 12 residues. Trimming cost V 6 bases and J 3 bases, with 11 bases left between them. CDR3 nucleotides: TGCAGCGTAAACAGGGAGTACTATGGCTACACCTTC. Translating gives CSVNREYYGYTF.

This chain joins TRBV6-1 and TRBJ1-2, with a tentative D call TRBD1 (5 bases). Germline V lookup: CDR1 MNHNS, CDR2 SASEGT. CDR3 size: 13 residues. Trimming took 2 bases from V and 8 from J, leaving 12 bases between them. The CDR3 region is CASSEWREGGYTF. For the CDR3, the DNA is TGTGCCAGCAGTGAATGGAGGGAGGGGGGCTACACCTTC.

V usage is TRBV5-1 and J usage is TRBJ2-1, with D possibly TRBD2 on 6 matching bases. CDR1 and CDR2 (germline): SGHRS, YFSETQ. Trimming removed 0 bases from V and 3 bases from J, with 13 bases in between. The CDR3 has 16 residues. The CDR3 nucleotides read TGCGCCAGCAGCTTGGGGGTAGCGGAGAACTACAATGAGCAGTTCTTC. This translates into CASSLGVAENYNEQFF.

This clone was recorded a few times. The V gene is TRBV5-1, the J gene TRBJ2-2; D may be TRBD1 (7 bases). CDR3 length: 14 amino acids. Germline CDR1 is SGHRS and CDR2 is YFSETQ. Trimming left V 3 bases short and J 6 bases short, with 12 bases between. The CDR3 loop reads CASSSSRGAGELFF. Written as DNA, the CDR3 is TGCGCCAGCAGCTCCTCCAGGGGGGCCGGGGAGCTGTTTTTT.

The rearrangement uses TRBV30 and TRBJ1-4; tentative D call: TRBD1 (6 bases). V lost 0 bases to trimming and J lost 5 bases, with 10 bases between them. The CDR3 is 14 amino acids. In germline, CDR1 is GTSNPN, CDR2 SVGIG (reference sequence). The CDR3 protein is CAWSVRTDNEKLFF. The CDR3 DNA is TGTGCCTGGAGTGTACGGACAGACAATGAAAAACTGTTTTTT.

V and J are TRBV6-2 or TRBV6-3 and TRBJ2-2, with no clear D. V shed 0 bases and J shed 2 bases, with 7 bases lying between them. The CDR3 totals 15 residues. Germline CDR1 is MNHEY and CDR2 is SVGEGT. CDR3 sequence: CASSYSRANTGELFF. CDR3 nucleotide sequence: TGTGCCAGCAGTTACTCACGGGCTAACACCGGGGAGCTGTTTTTT.

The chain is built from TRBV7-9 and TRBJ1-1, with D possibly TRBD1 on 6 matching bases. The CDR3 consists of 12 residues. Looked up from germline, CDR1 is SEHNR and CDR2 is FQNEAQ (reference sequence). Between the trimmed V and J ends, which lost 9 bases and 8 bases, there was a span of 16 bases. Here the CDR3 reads CASRGDTREAFF. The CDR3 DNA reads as TGTGCCAGTAGGGGGGATACGAGAGAAGCTTTCTTT.

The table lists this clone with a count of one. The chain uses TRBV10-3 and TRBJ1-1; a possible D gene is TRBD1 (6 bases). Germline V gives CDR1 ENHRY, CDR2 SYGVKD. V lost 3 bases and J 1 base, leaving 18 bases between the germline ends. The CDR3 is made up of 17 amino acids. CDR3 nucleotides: TGTGCCATCAGTGAATATTTAGGGGGTACGGGGAACACTGAAGCTTTCTTT. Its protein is CAISEYLGGTGNTEAFF.

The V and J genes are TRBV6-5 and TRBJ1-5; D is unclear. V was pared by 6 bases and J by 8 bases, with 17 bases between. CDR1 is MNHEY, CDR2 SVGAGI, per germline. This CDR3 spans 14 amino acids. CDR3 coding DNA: TGTGCCAGCAGGCCAATATCCCTTTCGAAGCCCCAGCATTTT. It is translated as CASRPISLSKPQHF.

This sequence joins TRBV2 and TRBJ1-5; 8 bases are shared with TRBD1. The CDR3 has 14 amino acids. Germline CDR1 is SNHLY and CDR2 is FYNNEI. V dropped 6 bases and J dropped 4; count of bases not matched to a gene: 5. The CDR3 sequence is CASRGTGKNQPQHF. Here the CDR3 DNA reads TGTGCCAGCAGGGGGACAGGAAAAAATCAGCCCCAGCATTTT.

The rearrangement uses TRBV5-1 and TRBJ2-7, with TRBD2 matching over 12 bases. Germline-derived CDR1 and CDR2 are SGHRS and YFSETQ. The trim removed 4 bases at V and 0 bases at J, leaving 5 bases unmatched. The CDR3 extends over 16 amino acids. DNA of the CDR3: TGCGCCAGCAGCCCAATGACTAGCGGGAGCTCCTACGAGCAGTACTTC. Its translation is CASSPMTSGSSYEQYF.

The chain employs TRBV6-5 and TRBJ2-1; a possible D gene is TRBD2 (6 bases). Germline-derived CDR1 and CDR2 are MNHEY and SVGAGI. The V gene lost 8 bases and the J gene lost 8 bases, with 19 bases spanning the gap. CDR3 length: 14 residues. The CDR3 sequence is CASSPLTRDHEQFF. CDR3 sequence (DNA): TGTGCCAGCTCGCCTTTGACTAGAGACCATGAGCAGTTCTTC.

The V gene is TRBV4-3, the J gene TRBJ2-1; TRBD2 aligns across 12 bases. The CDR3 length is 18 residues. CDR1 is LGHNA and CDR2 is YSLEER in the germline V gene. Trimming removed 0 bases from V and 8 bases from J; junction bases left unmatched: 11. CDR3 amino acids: CASSQDRGTASGRDEQFF. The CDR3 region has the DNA TGCGCCAGCAGCCAAGATCGAGGGACGGCTAGCGGGAGGGATGAGCAGTTCTTC.

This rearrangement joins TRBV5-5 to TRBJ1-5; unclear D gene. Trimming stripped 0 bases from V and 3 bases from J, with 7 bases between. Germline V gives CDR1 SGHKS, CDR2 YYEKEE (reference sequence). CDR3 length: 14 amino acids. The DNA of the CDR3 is TGTGCCAGCAGCTTGGGGCAGATCAATCAGCCCCAGCATTTT. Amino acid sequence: CASSLGQINQPQHF.

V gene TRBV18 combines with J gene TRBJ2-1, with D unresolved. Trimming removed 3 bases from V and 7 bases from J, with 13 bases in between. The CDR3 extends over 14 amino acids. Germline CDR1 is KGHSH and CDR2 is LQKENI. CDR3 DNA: TGTGCCAGCTCACCCTACCGGGTCTTGAATGAGCAGTTCTTC. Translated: CASSPYRVLNEQFF. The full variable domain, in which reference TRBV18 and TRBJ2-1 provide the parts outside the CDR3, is NAGVMQNPRHLVRRRGQEARLRCSPMKGHSHVYWYRQLPEEGLKFMVYLQKENIIDESGMPKERFSAEFPKEGPSILRIQQVVRGDSAAYFCASSPYRVLNEQFFGPGTRLTVL.

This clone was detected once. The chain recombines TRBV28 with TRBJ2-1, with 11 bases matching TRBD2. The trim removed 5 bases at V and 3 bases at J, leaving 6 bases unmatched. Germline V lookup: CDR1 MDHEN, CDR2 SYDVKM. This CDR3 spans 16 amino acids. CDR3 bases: TGTGCCAGCAGTGGGACTAGCGGAAGATTCTACAATGAGCAGTTCTTC. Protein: CASSGTSGRFYNEQFF.

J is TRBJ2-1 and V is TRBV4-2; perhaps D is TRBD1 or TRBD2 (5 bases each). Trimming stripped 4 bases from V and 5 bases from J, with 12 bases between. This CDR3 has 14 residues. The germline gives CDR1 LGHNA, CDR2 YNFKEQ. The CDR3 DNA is TGTGCCAGCAGCCCCGGGGCCATAAACAATGAGCAGTTCTTC. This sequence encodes CASSPGAINNEQFF.

CDR3 bases: TGCGCCAGCAGCCAAGAGCGGACGGACTACTCTGGAAACACCATATATTTT. This codes for CASSQERTDYSGNTIYF. This chain links TRBV4-1 with TRBJ1-3; D uncertain. With 0 bases removed from V and 0 bases from J, the gap between germline ends came to 12 bases. Germline V CDR1 and CDR2: MGHRA, YSYEKL. The CDR3 length is 17 residues.

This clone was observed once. CDR3 residues: CASSFRGAGLSGNTIYF. The DNA for the CDR3 is TGTGCCAGCAGCTTTAGAGGCGCCGGACTCTCTGGAAACACCATATATTTT. The V gene is TRBV5-4, the J gene TRBJ1-3; no firm D call. Trimming shortened V by 2 bases and J by 0 bases, and 15 bases separated the two germline ends. From germline, CDR1 is SGHNT and CDR2 YYREEE (reference sequence). This CDR3 contains 17 residues.

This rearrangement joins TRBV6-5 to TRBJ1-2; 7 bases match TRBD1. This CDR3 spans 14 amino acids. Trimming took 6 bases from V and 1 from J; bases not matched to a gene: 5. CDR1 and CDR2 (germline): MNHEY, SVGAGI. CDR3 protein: CASRGDSYNYGYTF. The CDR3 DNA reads TGTGCCAGCAGGGGGGACAGTTATAACTATGGCTACACCTTC.

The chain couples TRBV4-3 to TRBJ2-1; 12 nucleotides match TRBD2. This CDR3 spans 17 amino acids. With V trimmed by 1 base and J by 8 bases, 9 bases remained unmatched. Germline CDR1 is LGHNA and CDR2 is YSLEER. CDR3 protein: CASSQGGLAGGSDEQFF. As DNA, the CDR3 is TGCGCCAGCAGCCAAGGGGGTCTAGCGGGAGGGAGCGATGAGCAGTTCTTC.

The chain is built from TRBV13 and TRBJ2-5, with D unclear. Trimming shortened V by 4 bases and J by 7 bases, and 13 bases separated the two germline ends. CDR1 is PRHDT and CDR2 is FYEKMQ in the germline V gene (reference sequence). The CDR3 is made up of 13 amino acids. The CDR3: CASSYTTDPTQYF. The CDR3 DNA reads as TGTGCCAGCAGCTATACAACCGATCCGACCCAGTACTTC.

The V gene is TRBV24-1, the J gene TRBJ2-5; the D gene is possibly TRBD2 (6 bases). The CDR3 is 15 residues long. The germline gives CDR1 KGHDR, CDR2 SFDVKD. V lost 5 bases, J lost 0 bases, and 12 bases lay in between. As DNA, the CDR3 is TGTGCCACCAGTGCGGGGGTAGGGTACCAAGAGACCCAGTACTTC. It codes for CATSAGVGYQETQYF.

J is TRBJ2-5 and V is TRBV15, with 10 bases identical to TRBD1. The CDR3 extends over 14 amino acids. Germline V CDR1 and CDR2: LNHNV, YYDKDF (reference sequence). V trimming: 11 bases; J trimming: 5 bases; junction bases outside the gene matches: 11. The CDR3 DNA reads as TGTGCCGCCGGGACAGGGGCCTGGCGGGAGACCCAGTACTTC. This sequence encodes CAAGTGAWRETQYF.

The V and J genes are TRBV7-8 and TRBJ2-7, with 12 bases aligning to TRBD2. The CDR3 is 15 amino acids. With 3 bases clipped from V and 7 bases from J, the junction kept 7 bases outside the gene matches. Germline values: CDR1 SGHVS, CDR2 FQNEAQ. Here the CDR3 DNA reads TGTGCCAGCAGCTTGACTAGCGGGAGTCGAGGGGAGCAGTACTTC. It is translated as CASSLTSGSRGEQYF.

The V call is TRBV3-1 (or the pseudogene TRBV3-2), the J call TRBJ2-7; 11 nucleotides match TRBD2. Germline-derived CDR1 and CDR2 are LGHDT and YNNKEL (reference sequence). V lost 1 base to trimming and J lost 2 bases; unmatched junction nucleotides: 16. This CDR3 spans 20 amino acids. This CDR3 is CASSQASGWLTSGTTYEQYF. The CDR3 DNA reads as TGTGCCAGCAGCCAAGCCTCGGGCTGGCTGACTAGCGGGACTACCTACGAGCAGTACTTC.